This TCR delta chain was observed in a study of intestinal T cells in coeliac disease. About the study: Mean age was 16.0 for coeliac patients versus less than 55 for controls. Raised anti-tissue transglutaminase antibodies occurred in all TRD coeliac patients only.

Genomic DNA came from ten 5-µm formalin-fixed paraffin-embedded scrolls per case. TRD repertoires were amplified in bulk with BIOMED-2 primers from about 150 ng of biopsy DNA. TCRdb re-analyzed the multiplex PCR reads via CATT. The table lists some 1,500 delta-chain clones, around 68% of them singletons. Study-wide findings and caveats: Repeated CDR3 amino acid sequences could not be told from PCR duplicates. Reported leave-one-out accuracy of TRD kmer clustering was roughly 90%.

In the case of this clone: Its antigen remains unknown.

This receptor was obtained from a human donor with celiac disease. The sample consisted of a duodenal biopsy.

DNA of the CDR3: TGTGCTCTTGGGGAATGGCGGAACTGGGGCCCCTTTACTGGGGGAACCTTGGACGAGGATAAACTCATCTTT. Protein product: CALGEWRNWGPFTGGTLDEDKLIF. The V and J genes are TRDV1 and TRDJ1; 9 bases are shared with TRDD3. Trimming at V came to 2 bases and at J to 5 bases, leaving 33 bases not matched to a gene. Germline loops: CDR1 TSWWSYY, CDR2 QGS. The CDR3 has 24 residues.